A single sample gave rise to the 10 T cell receptor beta chains below, sequenced in a study of cytomegalovirus exposure and HLA in healthy donors. This PCR relied on a set of 60 Vbeta primers and 13 Jbeta primers. Method: immunoSEQ multiplex PCR; TCRdb's copy keeps in-frame clones and lacks some. This sample's table reports approximately 110,000 clones. The sample was PBMCs. These receptors came from a man aged 18 to 29 in good health and CMV-seronegative.

Turning to this clone: A junction boundary mismatches the germline segment, possibly from a read error. This chain connects TRBV30 to TRBJ1-3, with 7 positions matching TRBD1. From germline, CDR1 is GTSNPN and CDR2 SVGIG (reference sequence). The CDR3 consists of 15 residues. The CDR3 DNA is TGTGTCTGGAGTCCTCCCAACAGGGGTGGAAACACCATATATTTT. This gives the protein CVWSPPNRGGNTIYF.

This sequence joins TRBV9 and TRBJ2-3; D might be TRBD1 (5 bases). Germline V gene data show CDR1 as SGDLS and CDR2 as YYNGEE. The CDR3 extends over 16 amino acids. The V end was cut by 3 bases, the J end by 1 base, with 15 bases between. The CDR3 reads CASSALGRHGTDTQYF. The CDR3 bases are TGTGCCAGCAGCGCCCTGGGGCGTCACGGCACAGATACGCAGTATTTT.

The chain is built from TRBV19 and TRBJ2-7, with 9 bases matching TRBD2. This CDR3 has 14 amino acids. J lost 4 bases, V lost 5 bases, and 6 bases had no gene match. Germline lookup yields CDR1 LNHDA and CDR2 SQIVND (reference sequence). CDR3 residues: CASSYSGSWYEQYF. In nucleotides, the CDR3 is TGTGCCAGTAGTTATAGCGGGAGTTGGTACGAGCAGTACTTC.

This CDR3 reads CASSLITGTDTQYF. The CDR3 DNA reads as TGTGCCAGCAGCTTGATTACGGGGACAGATACGCAGTATTTT. The chain couples TRBV5-6 to TRBJ2-3, with D maybe TRBD2 (5 bases). V lost 1 base to trimming and J lost 3 bases, with 9 bases between them. Germline V CDR1 and CDR2: SGHDT, YYEEEE. CDR3 length: 14 amino acids.

This chain uses TRBV9 with TRBJ1-4; the D is unclear. The CDR3 spans 17 residues. Germline values: CDR1 SGDLS, CDR2 YYNGEE. Trimming stripped 0 bases from V and 0 bases from J, with 12 bases between. The CDR3 spells CASSVVPDLTTNEKLFF. The CDR3 DNA reads as TGTGCCAGCAGCGTAGTCCCCGACTTAACAACTAATGAAAAACTGTTTTTT.

The V gene is TRBV7-2, the J gene TRBJ2-1; D gene uncertain. This CDR3 spans 14 amino acids. Deletions cut 7 bases from V and 5 bases from J, with 15 bases between. Germline V gives CDR1 SGHTA, CDR2 FQGNSA. Written as DNA, the CDR3 is TGTGCCAGCACCCTTCTCAGTCCCCACAATGAGCAGTTCTTC. This sequence encodes CASTLLSPHNEQFF.

Here the CDR3 reads CASSLSGDTQYF. The CDR3 region has the DNA TGTGCCAGCAGCTTAAGCGGGGATACGCAGTATTTT. This rearrangement joins TRBV7-6 to TRBJ2-3; D might be TRBD2 (6 bases). This CDR3 contains 12 residues. CDR1 and CDR2 (germline): SGHVS, FNYEAQ. The V gene lost 2 bases and the J gene lost 6 bases, with 6 bases spanning the gap.

The chain combines TRBV18 with TRBJ2-1, with TRBD2 matching 8 bases. The CDR3 runs to 17 residues. The V segment lost 4 bases and the J segment 8 bases; nucleotides outside the gene matches: 16. Per the germline V gene, CDR1 is KGHSH and CDR2 is LQKENI. The CDR3 protein is CASSRQSGRLSRDEQFF. CDR3 bases: TGTGCCAGCTCACGACAGAGCGGGAGACTTTCTAGGGATGAGCAGTTCTTC.

V and J are TRBV5-1 and TRBJ2-7; D perhaps matches TRBD2 (5 bases). With 0 bases removed from V and 6 bases from J, the gap between germline ends came to 16 bases. Germline values: CDR1 SGHRS, CDR2 YFSETQ. CDR3 length: 15 amino acids. The CDR3 nucleotides are TGCGCCAGCAGCTTGGACGGGCGGGCAGCTGGCGAGCAGTACTTC. Residues: CASSLDGRAAGEQYF.

V is TRBV27 and J is TRBJ1-2, with TRBD1 matching 9 bases. Germline lookup yields CDR1 MNHEY and CDR2 SMNVEV (reference sequence). V lost 4 bases, J lost 8 bases, and 5 bases stayed unmatched. This CDR3 comprises 13 residues. The CDR3 spells CASSSGTGNGYTF. CDR3 in DNA: TGTGCCAGCAGTTCTGGGACAGGGAACGGCTACACCTTC.